These 8 T cell receptor beta chains were all obtained from the same sample, sequenced in a study of T cell responses to AZD1222 COVID-19 vaccine. Sequencing used immunoSEQ multiplex PCR; TCRdb keeps in-frame clones, though not all of them. The sample consists of 100,000 or so clones, nearly 95% of them appearing once. Specimen: peripheral blood, collected on day 0 of AZD1222 vaccination. These receptors originate from an adult in good health.

The chain has TRBV27 and TRBJ1-4; tentatively, D is TRBD1 (5 bases). V lost 8 bases, J lost 8 bases, and 24 bases lay in between. Germline V lookup: CDR1 MNHEY, CDR2 SMNVEV (reference sequence). The CDR3 totals 16 residues. The CDR3 sequence: CASSHEGPARGEKLFF. Here the CDR3 DNA reads TGTGCCAGCTCCCACGAAGGACCCGCCCGGGGGGAAAAACTGTTTTTT.

V usage is TRBV19 and J usage is TRBJ1-1; perhaps TRBD1 as D (6 bases). Trimming pared 2 bases from V and 6 bases from J, leaving 10 bases between. CDR1 and CDR2 (germline): LNHDA, SQIVND (reference sequence). The CDR3 consists of 13 residues. This CDR3 is CASSIKDRSEAFF. CDR3 nucleotides: TGTGCCAGTAGTATAAAAGACAGGTCTGAAGCTTTCTTT. Combining the CDR3 with reference TRBV19 and TRBJ1-1 gives the whole variable domain DGGITQSPKYLFRKEGQNVTLSCEQNLNHDAMYWYRQDPGQGLRLIYYSQIVNDFQKGDIAEGYSVSREKKESFPLTVTSAQKNPTAFYLCASSIKDRSEAFFGQGTRLTVV.

J is TRBJ2-1 and V is TRBV20-1, with 11 bases matching TRBD2. The CDR3 has 18 residues. Per the germline V gene, CDR1 is DFQATT and CDR2 is SNEGSKA (reference sequence). V lost 3 bases to trimming and J lost 0 bases; unmatched junction nucleotides: 10. The CDR3 is CSASILAGGRSSYNEQFF. The CDR3 DNA reads as TGCAGTGCTAGTATTCTAGCGGGAGGCCGGAGCTCCTACAATGAGCAGTTCTTC.

The chain links TRBV29-1 to TRBJ1-2, with 8 bases aligning to TRBD1. J was trimmed by 7 bases and V by 3 bases; bases with no gene match: 4. The CDR3 has 12 amino acids. Looked up from germline, CDR1 is SQVTM and CDR2 is ANQGSEA. The CDR3 DNA reads as TGCAGCGTTGAGACAGGGGCGATTGGCTACACCTTC. Its protein product is CSVETGAIGYTF.

The chain links TRBV6-5 to TRBJ2-1; D possibly corresponds to TRBD2 (5 bases). V was pared by 8 bases and J by 4 bases, with 15 bases between. Germline values: CDR1 MNHEY, CDR2 SVGAGI. CDR3 size: 14 residues. The CDR3 DNA reads TGTGCCAGCTCTGTTGGGAGTCAATACAATGAGCAGTTCTTC. This gives the protein CASSVGSQYNEQFF.

V and J are TRBV2 and TRBJ1-2; tentative D call: TRBD1 (5 bases). Deletions cut 7 bases from V and 2 bases from J, with 8 bases between. The CDR3 has 12 residues. The germline V gene encodes CDR1 SNHLY and CDR2 FYNNEI. The DNA of the CDR3 is TGTGCCAGCACTGCAGGGAACTATGGCTACACCTTC. It specifies CASTAGNYGYTF. Based on the CDR3 plus reference TRBV2 and TRBJ1-2, the full variable domain is EPEVTQTPSHQVTQMGQEVILRCVPISNHLYFYWYRQILGQKVEFLVSFYNNEISEKSEIFDDQFSVERPDGSNFTLKIRSTKLEDSAMYFCASTAGNYGYTFGSGTRLTVV.

The chain recombines TRBV7-8 with TRBJ1-4; D may be TRBD1 (5 bases). V was pared by 0 bases and J by 4 bases, with 12 bases between. The length of the CDR3 is 16 residues. Germline V CDR1 and CDR2: SGHVS, FQNEAQ. The CDR3 sequence: CASSLAGVRGNEKLFF. The DNA of the CDR3 is TGTGCCAGCAGCTTAGCAGGGGTTCGTGGTAATGAAAAACTGTTTTTT.

This clone was detected once. The chain uses TRBV2 and TRBJ2-3; 7 bases fit TRBD2. Germline CDR1 and CDR2: SNHLY and FYNNEI. The CDR3 loop spans 15 amino acids. The J segment lost 4 bases and the V segment lost 2 bases, leaving 6 bases of the junction unmatched. DNA of the CDR3: TGTGCCAGCAGTGAACCAGGGAGGGGTGCAGATACGCAGTATTTT. Translating gives CASSEPGRGADTQYF.